This entry features one T cell receptor (beta chain) sequence. From germline, CDR1 is SGDLS and CDR2 YYNGEE. This CDR3 is built from 15 residues. The V gene lost 0 bases and the J gene lost 0 bases, with 7 bases spanning the gap. This record belongs to a study of tumor T cells in aggressive B-cell lymphoma. Produced via immunoSEQ multiplex PCR; TCRdb's table is partial and in-frame only. The repertoire holds about 3,900 clones, with around 79% as singletons. The sample consisted of tumor tissue. The receptor's source is an adult with diffuse large B cell lymphoma. The chain links TRBV9 to TRBJ1-3; D is unresolved. The CDR3 DNA reads as TGTGCCAGCAGCGTAGCACCAGGCTCTGGAAACACCATATATTTT. Translated: CASSVAPGSGNTIYF.